The clone carrying this T cell receptor (beta chain) was picked up a small number of times. Antigen specificity is unknown. The record originates from a study of early T cells in non-severe SARS-CoV-2 infection. For the study at large: Whole-blood bulk RNA, unsorted, was sequenced, and chains were unpaired. Whole-study results and caveats: Private and CD4 specificities were missed by VDJdb matching, which favored anti-spike CD8 responses.

Separate cDNA molecules each had unique molecular identifiers attached to them. TCRdb itself ran the 5' RACE reads through MiXCR, one entry per CDR3 protein. The data hold about 50,000 distinct CDR3 sequences, with roughly 11% observed a single time. Germline CDR1 PRHDT, CDR2 FYEKMQ (reference sequence). V dropped 2 bases and J dropped 0 bases, with 13 bases sitting between them. This CDR3 is built from 16 residues. The rearrangement uses TRBV13 and TRBJ1-1, with TRBD1 as a possible D gene (5 bases). The TCR originated in an adult who was a healthcare worker with PCR-confirmed SARS-CoV-2 infection or an uninfected control (not recorded which). The sample taken for sequencing was whole blood. The CDR3 loop is CASSLWPGLLNTEAFF. DNA for the CDR3: TGTGCCAGCAGCTTATGGCCGGGGCTCCTGAACACTGAAGCTTTCTTT.